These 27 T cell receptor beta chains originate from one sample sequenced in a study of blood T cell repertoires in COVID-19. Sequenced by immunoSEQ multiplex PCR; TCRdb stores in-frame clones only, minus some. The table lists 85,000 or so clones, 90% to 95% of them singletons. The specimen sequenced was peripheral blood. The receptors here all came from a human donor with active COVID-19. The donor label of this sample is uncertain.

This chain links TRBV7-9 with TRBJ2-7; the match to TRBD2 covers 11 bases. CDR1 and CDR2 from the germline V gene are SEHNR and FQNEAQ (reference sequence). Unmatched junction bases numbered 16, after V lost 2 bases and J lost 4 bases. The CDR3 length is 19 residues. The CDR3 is CASSLMARGLAGASYEQYF. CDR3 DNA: TGTGCCAGCAGCTTAATGGCCCGCGGACTAGCGGGTGCCTCTTACGAGCAGTACTTC.

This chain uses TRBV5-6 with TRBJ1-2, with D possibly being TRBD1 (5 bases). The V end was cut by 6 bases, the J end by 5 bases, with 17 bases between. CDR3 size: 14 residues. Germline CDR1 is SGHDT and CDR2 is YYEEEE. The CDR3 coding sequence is TGTGCCAGCACCTTCACCGCAGGGTTTTATGGCTACACCTTC. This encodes CASTFTAGFYGYTF. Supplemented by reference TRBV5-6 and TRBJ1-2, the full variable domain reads DAGVTQSPTHLIKTRGQQVTLRCSPKSGHDTVSWYQQALGQGPQFIFQYYEEEERQRGNFPDRFSGHQFPNYSSELNVNALLLGDSALYLCASTFTAGFYGYTFGSGTRLTVV.

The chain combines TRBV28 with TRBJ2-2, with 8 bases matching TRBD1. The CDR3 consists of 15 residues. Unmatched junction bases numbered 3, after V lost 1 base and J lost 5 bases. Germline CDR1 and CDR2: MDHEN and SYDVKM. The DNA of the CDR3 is TGTGCCAGCAGTTTATTGACAGGGGCGACCGGGGAGCTGTTTTTT. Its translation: CASSLLTGATGELFF.

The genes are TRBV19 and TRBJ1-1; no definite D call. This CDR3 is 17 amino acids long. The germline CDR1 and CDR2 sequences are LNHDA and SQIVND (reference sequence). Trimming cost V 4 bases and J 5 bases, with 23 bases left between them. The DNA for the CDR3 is TGTGCCAGTAGTAATGGGCGTGGTTGGGCCCGTGAAACTGAAGCTTTCTTT. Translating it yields CASSNGRGWARETEAFF.

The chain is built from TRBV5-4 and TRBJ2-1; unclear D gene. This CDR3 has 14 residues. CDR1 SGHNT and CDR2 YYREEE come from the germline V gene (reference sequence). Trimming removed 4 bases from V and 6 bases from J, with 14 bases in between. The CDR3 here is CASSAEFLSNEQFF. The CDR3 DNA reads TGTGCCAGCAGCGCAGAATTTCTCTCCAATGAGCAGTTCTTC.

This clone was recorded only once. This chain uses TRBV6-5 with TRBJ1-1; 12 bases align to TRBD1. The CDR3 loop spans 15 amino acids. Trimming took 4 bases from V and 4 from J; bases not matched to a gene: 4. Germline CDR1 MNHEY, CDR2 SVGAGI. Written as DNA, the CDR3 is TGTGCCAGCAGTTTTCCGGGACAGGGGGCCACTGAAGCTTTCTTT. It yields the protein CASSFPGQGATEAFF.

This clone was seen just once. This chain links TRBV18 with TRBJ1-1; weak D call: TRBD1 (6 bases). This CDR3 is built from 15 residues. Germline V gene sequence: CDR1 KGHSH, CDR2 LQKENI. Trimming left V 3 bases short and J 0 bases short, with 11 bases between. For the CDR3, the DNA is TGTGCCAGCTCACCTCCAGGGGCTCTGAACACTGAAGCTTTCTTT. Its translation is CASSPPGALNTEAFF.

The CDR3 sequence: CASSQVLGRGDQPQHF. In DNA form, the CDR3 reads TGTGCCAGCAGCCAAGTATTAGGGCGGGGGGATCAGCCCCAGCATTTT. V and J are TRBV4-2 and TRBJ1-5; D is possibly TRBD1 (5 bases). Germline CDR1 reads LGHNA; CDR2 reads YNFKEQ. This CDR3 comprises 16 residues. The V end was cut by 1 base, the J end by 5 bases, with 15 bases between.

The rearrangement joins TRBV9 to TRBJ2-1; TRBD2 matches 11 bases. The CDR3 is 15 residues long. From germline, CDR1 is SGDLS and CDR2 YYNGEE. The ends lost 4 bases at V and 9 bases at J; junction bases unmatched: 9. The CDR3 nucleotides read TGTGCCAGCAGCTTCAGTAGCGGGGGGGCCGGTGAGCAGTTCTTC. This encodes CASSFSSGGAGEQFF.

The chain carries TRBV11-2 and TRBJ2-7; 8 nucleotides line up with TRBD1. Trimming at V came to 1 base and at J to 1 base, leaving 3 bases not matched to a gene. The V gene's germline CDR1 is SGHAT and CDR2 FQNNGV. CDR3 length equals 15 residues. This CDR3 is CASSLAQGVSYEQYF. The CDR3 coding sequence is TGTGCCAGCAGCTTAGCACAGGGGGTTTCCTACGAGCAGTACTTC.

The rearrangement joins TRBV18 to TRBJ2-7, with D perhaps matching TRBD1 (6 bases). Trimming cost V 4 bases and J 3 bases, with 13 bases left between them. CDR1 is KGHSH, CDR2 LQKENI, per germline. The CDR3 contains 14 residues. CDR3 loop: CASSLQGKDYEQYF. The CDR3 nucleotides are TGTGCCAGCTCACTACAGGGAAAGGACTACGAGCAGTACTTC.

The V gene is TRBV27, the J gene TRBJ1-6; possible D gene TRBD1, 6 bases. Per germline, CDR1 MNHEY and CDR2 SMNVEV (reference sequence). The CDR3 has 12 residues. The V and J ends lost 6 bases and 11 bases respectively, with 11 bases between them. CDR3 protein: CASSFRGPPLHF. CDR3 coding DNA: TGTGCCAGCAGCTTCAGGGGTCCACCCCTCCACTTT.

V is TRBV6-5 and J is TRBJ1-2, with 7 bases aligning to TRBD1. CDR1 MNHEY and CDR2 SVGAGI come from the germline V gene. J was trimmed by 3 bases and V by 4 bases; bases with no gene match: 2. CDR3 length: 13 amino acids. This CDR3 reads CASSSTGDYGYTF. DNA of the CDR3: TGTGCCAGCAGTTCAACAGGGGACTATGGCTACACCTTC.

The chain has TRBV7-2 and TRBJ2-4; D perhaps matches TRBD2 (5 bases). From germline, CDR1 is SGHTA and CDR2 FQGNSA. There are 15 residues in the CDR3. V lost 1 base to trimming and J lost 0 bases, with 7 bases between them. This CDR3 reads CASSLDGLAKNIQYF. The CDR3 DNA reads TGTGCCAGCAGCTTAGACGGACTAGCCAAAAACATTCAGTACTTC. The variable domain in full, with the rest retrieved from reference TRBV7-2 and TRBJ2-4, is GAGVSQSPSNKVTEKGKDVELRCDPISGHTALYWYRQSLGQGLEFLIYFQGNSAPDKSGLPSDRFSAERTGGSVSTLTIQRTQQEDSAVYLCASSLDGLAKNIQYFGAGTRLSVL.

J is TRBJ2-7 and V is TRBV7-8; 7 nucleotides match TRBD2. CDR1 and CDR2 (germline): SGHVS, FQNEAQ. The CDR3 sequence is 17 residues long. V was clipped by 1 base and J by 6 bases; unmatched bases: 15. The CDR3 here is CASSLVPSGNLLGEQYF. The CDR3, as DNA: TGTGCCAGCAGCTTAGTACCCAGCGGGAACCTTTTGGGCGAGCAGTACTTC.

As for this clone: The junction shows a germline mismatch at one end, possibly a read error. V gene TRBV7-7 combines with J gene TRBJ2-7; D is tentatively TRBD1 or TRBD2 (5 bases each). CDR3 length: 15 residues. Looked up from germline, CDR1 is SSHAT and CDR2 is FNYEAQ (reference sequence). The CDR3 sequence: CASSLALGELYEQYF. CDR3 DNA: TGTGCTAGCAGCTTAGCGCTAGGGGAACTCTACGAGCAGTACTTC.

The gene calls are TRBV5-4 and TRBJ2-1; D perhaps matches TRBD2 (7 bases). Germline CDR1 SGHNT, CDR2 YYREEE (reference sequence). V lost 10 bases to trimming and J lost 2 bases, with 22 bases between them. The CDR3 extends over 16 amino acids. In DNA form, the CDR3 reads TGTGCCCTCAGCCAAGGGGGGCGGGAGCCCTACAATGAGCAGTTCTTC. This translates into CALSQGGREPYNEQFF. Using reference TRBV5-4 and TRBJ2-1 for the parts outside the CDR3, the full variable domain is ETGVTQSPTHLIKTRGQQVTLRCSSQSGHNTVSWYQQALGQGPQFIFQYYREEENGRGNFPPRFSGLQFPNYSSELNVNALELDDSALYLCALSQGGREPYNEQFFGPGTRLTVL.

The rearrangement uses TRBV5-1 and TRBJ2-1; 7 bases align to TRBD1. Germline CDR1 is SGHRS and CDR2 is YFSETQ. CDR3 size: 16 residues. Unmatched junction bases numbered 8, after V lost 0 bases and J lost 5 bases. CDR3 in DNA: TGCGCCAGCAGCTTGGCCGGGACAGAGAAAAACAATGAGCAGTTCTTC. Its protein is CASSLAGTEKNNEQFF.

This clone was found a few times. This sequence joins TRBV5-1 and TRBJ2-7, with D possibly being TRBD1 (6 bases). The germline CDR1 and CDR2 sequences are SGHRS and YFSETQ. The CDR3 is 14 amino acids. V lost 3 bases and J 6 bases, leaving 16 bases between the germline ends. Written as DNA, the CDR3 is TGCGCCAGCAGCTCCGGGACATCCCCACCCGAGCAGTACTTC. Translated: CASSSGTSPPEQYF.

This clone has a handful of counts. DNA for the CDR3: TGTGCCAGCAGCTTAGGTCGGACAGGGTCCCACGAGCAGTACTTC. It codes for CASSLGRTGSHEQYF. V is TRBV7-2 and J is TRBJ2-7; 8 nucleotides agree with TRBD1. Germline values: CDR1 SGHTA, CDR2 FQGNSA. Germline trimming cut 1 base from V and 5 bases from J; bases unmatched to any gene: 7. The CDR3 is made up of 15 amino acids.

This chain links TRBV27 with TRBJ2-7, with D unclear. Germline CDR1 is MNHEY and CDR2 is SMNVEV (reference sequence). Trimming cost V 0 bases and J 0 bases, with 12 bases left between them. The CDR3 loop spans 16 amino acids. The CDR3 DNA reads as TGTGCCAGCAGTTTATCAAGTGGTAGGAGCTCCTACGAGCAGTACTTC. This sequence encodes CASSLSSGRSSYEQYF.

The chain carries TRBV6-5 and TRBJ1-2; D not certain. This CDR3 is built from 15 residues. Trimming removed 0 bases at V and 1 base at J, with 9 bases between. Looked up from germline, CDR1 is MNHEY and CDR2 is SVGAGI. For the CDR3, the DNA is TGTGCCAGCAGTTACTCTTTTCCCATTAACTATGGCTACACCTTC. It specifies CASSYSFPINYGYTF.

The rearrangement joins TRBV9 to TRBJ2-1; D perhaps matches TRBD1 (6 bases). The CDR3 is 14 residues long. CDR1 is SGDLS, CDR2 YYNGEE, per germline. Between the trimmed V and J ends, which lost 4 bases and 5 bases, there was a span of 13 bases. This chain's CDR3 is CASSPIGQNNEQFF. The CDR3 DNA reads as TGTGCCAGCAGCCCAATAGGACAGAACAATGAGCAGTTCTTC.

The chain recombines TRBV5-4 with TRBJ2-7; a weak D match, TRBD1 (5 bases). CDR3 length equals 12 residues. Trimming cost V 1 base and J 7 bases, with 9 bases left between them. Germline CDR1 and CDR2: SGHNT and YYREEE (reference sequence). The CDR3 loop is CASSLTGGEQYF. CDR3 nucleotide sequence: TGTGCCAGCAGCTTGACAGGTGGGGAGCAGTACTTC.

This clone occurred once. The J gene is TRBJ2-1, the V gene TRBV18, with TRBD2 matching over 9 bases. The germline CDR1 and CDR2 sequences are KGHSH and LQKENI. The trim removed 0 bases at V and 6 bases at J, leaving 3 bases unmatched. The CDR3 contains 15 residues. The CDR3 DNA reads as TGTGCCAGCTCACCACCGGGACTAGCTTTCAATGAGCAGTTCTTC. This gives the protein CASSPPGLAFNEQFF. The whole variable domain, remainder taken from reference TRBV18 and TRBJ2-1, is NAGVMQNPRHLVRRRGQEARLRCSPMKGHSHVYWYRQLPEEGLKFMVYLQKENIIDESGMPKERFSAEFPKEGPSILRIQQVVRGDSAAYFCASSPPGLAFNEQFFGPGTRLTVL.

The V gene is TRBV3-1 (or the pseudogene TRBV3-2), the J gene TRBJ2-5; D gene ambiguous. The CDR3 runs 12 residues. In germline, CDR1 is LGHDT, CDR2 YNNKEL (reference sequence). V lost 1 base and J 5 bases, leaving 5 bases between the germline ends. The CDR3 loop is CASSQAPETQYF. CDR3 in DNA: TGTGCCAGCAGCCAAGCTCCCGAGACCCAGTACTTC.

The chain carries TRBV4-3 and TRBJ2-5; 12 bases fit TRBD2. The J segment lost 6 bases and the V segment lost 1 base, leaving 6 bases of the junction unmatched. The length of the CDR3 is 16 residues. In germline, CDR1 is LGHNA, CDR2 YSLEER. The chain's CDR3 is CASSQGLAGEEKTQYF. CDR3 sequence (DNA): TGCGCCAGCAGCCAAGGACTAGCGGGAGAGGAAAAGACCCAGTACTTC.